These 8 T cell receptor beta chains were all obtained from the same sample, sequenced in a study of OX40 agonist ivuxolimab in advanced cancers. The receptor library was made with the immunoSEQ multiplex PCR assay. TCRdb's version of the immuneACCESS table is confined to in-frame rearrangements and falls short of the full clone set. An unresolved V gene accounts for under half of the shortfall where checked; the remainder is of unknown origin. Across this sample there are 35,000 to 45,000 clones, with just under 75% seen only once. The ten largest clones represent approximately 18% of the sample. Sequencing used CD4+ or CD8+ T cells sorted from blood, obtained in a trial of the OX40 agonist ivuxolimab. The receptors derive from an adult with an advanced solid tumor such as melanoma, head and neck, liver or kidney cancer.

The chain is built from TRBV7-9 and TRBJ1-4, with D perhaps matching TRBD1 (5 bases). V was cut by 3 bases and J by 0 bases, with 17 bases left in between. Germline V lookup: CDR1 SEHNR, CDR2 FQNEAQ (reference sequence). The CDR3 runs to 18 residues. Written as DNA, the CDR3 is TGTGCCAGCAGCTTCCCCGGGACGGCTATTGCAACTAATGAAAAACTGTTTTTT. Protein product: CASSFPGTAIATNEKLFF.

The rearrangement joins TRBV10-1 to TRBJ2-1, with D perhaps TRBD1 (6 bases). CDR1 is WNHNN, CDR2 SYGVQD, per germline (reference sequence). Trimming took off 0 bases at V and 7 bases at J, with 10 bases between the two ends. The CDR3 loop spans 14 amino acids. The CDR3 spells CASSESYQGNEQFF. The CDR3 DNA is TGCGCCAGCAGTGAGTCCTACCAGGGGAATGAGCAGTTCTTC.

This clone was observed a single time. The CDR3 region is CASRIWSSGANVLTF. The CDR3 DNA is TGTGCCAGCAGGATATGGAGCTCTGGGGCCAACGTCCTGACTTTC. The chain is built from TRBV11-2 and TRBJ2-6; D is unclear. Between the trimmed V and J ends, which lost 6 bases and 0 bases, there was a span of 9 bases. The CDR3 consists of 15 residues. In germline, CDR1 is SGHAT, CDR2 FQNNGV. The full variable domain, its missing parts supplied by reference TRBV11-2 and TRBJ2-6, is EAGVAQSPRYKIIEKRQSVAFWCNPISGHATLYWYQQILGQGPKLLIQFQNNGVVDDSQLPKDRFSAERLKGVDSTLKIQPAKLEDSAVYLCASRIWSSGANVLTFGAGSRLTVL.

The rearrangement uses TRBV11-2 and TRBJ1-2; TRBD1 matches 9 bases. Germline V gene data show CDR1 as SGHAT and CDR2 as FQNNGV. V gave up 0 bases and J gave up 4 bases; unmatched junction bases: 9. CDR3 length: 17 amino acids. CDR3 residues: CASSLDGTGRNFYGYTF. The CDR3, as DNA: TGTGCCAGCAGCTTAGATGGGACAGGGCGCAACTTCTATGGCTACACCTTC. The whole variable domain, filled in from reference TRBV11-2 and TRBJ1-2, reads EAGVAQSPRYKIIEKRQSVAFWCNPISGHATLYWYQQILGQGPKLLIQFQNNGVVDDSQLPKDRFSAERLKGVDSTLKIQPAKLEDSAVYLCASSLDGTGRNFYGYTFGSGTRLTVV.

The J gene is TRBJ1-1, the V gene TRBV19; D remains ambiguous. Germline V lookup: CDR1 LNHDA, CDR2 SQIVND (reference sequence). With 1 base removed from V and 1 base from J, the gap between germline ends came to 10 bases. This CDR3 spans 15 amino acids. CDR3 sequence reads: CASSIGGSGNTEAFF. The CDR3 region has the DNA TGTGCCAGTAGTATAGGCGGGTCCGGGAACACTGAAGCTTTCTTT.

The V gene is TRBV10-3, the J gene TRBJ1-2, with D possibly matching TRBD1 (5 bases). This CDR3 is 14 amino acids long. CDR1 ENHRY and CDR2 SYGVKD come from the germline V gene. Trimming cost V 6 bases and J 2 bases, with 13 bases left between them. This chain's CDR3 is CAIRENPGNYGYTF. CDR3 DNA: TGTGCCATCAGGGAAAATCCAGGGAACTATGGCTACACCTTC.

This clone occurred once. The chain joins TRBV2 to TRBJ2-3; 10 bases are shared with TRBD1. Germline V gene lookup returns CDR1 SNHLY and CDR2 FYNNEI. After removal of 6 bases from V and 3 bases from J, the junction contained 9 bases not matched to a gene. This CDR3 has 16 amino acids. CDR3: CASRGNPGQGTDTQYF. CDR3 in DNA: TGTGCCAGCAGAGGTAACCCGGGACAGGGGACAGATACGCAGTATTTT.

This clone was observed a handful of times. This chain connects TRBV7-2 to TRBJ1-1, with D possibly matching TRBD1 (6 bases). CDR1 is SGHTA, CDR2 FQGNSA, per germline. This CDR3 spans 15 amino acids. Trimming shortened V by 4 bases and J by 1 base, and 13 bases separated the two germline ends. In DNA, the CDR3 is TGTGCCAGCAGCTATAGGGGGGCCCCGAACACTGAAGCTTTCTTT. Its translation: CASSYRGAPNTEAFF.